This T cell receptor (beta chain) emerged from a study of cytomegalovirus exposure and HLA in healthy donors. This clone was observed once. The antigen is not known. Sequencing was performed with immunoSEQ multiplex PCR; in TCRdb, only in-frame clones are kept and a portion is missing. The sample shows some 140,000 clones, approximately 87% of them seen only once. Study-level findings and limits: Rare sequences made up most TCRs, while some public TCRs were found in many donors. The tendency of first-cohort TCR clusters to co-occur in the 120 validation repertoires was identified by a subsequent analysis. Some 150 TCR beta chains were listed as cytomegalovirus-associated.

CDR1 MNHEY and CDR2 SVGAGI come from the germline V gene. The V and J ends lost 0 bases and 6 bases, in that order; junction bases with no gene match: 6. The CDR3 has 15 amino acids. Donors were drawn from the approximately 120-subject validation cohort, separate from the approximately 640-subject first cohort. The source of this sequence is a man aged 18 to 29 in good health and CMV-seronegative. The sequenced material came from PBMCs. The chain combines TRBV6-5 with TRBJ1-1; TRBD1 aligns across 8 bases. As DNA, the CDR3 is TGTGCCAGCAGTTACTCGAGCAGGGGGCGCGCTGAAGCTTTCTTT. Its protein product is CASSYSSRGRAEAFF.